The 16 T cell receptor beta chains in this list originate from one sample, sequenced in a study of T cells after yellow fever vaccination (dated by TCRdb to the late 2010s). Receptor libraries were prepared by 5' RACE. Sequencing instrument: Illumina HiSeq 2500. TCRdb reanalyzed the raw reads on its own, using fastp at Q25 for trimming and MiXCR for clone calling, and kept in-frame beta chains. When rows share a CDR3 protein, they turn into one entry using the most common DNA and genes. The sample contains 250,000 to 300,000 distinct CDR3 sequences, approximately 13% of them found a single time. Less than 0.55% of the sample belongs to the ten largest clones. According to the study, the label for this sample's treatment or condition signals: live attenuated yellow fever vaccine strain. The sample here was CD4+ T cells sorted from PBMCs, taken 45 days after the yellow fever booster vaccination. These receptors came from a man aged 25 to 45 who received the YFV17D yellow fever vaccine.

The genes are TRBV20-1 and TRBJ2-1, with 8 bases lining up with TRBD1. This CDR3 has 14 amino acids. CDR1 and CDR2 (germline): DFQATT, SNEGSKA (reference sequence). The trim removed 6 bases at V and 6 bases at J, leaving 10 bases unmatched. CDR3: CSALRTTGVNEQFF. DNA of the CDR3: TGCAGTGCCCTCCGGACGACAGGGGTCAATGAGCAGTTCTTC.

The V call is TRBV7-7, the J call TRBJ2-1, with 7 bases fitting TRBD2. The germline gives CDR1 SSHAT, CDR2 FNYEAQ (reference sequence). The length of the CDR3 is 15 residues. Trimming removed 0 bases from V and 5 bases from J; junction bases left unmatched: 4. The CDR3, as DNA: TGTGCCAGCAGCTTAGCATGGGGACTAAACAATGAGCAGTTCTTC. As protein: CASSLAWGLNNEQFF.

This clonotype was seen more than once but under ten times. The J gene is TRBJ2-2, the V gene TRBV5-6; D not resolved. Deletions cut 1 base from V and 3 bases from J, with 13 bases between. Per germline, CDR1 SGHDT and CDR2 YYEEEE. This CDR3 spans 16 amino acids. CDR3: CASSLFGARYTGELFF. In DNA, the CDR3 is TGTGCCAGCAGCTTGTTCGGAGCTCGGTACACCGGGGAGCTGTTTTTT.

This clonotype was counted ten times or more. The CDR3 is CASSFTGGYEQYF. The CDR3, as DNA: TGTGCCAGCAGTTTCACAGGGGGTTACGAGCAGTACTTC. The rearrangement uses TRBV12-3 or TRBV12-4 and TRBJ2-7, with 8 bases aligning to TRBD1. Germline trimming cut 3 bases from V and 4 bases from J; bases unmatched to any gene: 2. The CDR3 has 13 residues.

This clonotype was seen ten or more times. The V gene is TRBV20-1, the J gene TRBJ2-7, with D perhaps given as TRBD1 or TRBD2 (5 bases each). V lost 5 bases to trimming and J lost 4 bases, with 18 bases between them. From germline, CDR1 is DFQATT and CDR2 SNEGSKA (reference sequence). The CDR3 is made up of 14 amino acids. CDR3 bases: TGCAGTGCTCATACTCCCGGGGCTAGGTACGAGCAGTACTTC. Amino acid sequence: CSAHTPGARYEQYF.

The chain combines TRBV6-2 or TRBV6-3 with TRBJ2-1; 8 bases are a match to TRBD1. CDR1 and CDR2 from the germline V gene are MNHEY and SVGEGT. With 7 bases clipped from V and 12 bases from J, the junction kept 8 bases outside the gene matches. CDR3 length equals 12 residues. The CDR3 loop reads CASKNRGKGQFF. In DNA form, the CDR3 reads TGTGCCAGCAAAAACAGGGGGAAAGGGCAGTTCTTC.

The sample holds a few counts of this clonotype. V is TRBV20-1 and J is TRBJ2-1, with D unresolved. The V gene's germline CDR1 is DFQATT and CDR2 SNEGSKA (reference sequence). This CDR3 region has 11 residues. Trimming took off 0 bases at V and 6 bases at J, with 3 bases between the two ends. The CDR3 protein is CSARDPNEQFF. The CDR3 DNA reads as TGCAGTGCTAGAGATCCCAATGAGCAGTTCTTC.

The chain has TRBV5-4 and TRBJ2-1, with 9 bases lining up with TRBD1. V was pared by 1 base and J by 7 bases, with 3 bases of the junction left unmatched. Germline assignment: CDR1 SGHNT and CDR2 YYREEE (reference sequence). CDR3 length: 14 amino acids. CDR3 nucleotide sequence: TGTGCCAGCAGCTTGAGACAGGGGGTAAATGAGCAGTTCTTC. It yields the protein CASSLRQGVNEQFF.

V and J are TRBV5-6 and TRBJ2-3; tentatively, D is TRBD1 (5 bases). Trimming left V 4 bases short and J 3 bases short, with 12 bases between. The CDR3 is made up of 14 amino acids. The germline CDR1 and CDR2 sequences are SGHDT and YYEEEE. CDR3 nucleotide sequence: TGTGCCAGCAGCCCCCAGGGTACGACAGATACGCAGTATTTT. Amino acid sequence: CASSPQGTTDTQYF.

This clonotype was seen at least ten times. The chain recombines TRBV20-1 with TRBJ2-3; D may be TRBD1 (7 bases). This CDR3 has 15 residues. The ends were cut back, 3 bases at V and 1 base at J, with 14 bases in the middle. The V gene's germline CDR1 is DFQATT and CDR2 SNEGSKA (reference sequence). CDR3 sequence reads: CSARRQGGGTDTQYF. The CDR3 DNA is TGCAGTGCTAGGAGACAGGGCGGGGGCACAGATACGCAGTATTTT.

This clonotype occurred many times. As DNA, the CDR3 is TGTGCCAGCAGCAACCAAGAGACCCAGTACTTC. Translated: CASSNQETQYF. The V call is TRBV9, the J call TRBJ2-5; D gene unclear. In germline, CDR1 is SGDLS, CDR2 YYNGEE. Trimming stripped 4 bases from V and 0 bases from J, with 1 base between. The CDR3 contains 11 residues.

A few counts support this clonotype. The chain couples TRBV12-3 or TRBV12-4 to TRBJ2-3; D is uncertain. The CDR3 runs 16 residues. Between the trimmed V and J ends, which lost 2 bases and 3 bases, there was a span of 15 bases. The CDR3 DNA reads TGTGCCAGCAGTTTAATAGGGTTTAGGAAGACAGATACGCAGTATTTT. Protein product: CASSLIGFRKTDTQYF.

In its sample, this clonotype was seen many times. The CDR3 spells CSAREGTGGYEQYF. CDR3 DNA: TGCAGTGCTAGAGAGGGGACAGGGGGCTACGAGCAGTACTTC. The genes are TRBV20-1 and TRBJ2-7; 11 bases match TRBD1. V lost 0 bases to trimming and J lost 3 bases; unmatched junction nucleotides: 1. The germline V gene encodes CDR1 DFQATT and CDR2 SNEGSKA (reference sequence). The CDR3 length is 14 residues.

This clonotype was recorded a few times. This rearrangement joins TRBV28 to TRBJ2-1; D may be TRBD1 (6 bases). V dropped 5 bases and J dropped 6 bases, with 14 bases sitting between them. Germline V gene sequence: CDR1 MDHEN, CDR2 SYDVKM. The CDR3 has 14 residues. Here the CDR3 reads CASSPGRGGNEQFF. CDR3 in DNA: TGTGCCAGCAGTCCAGGCCGAGGGGGCAATGAGCAGTTCTTC. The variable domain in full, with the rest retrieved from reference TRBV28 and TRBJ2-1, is DVKVTQSSRYLVKRTGEKVFLECVQDMDHENMFWYRQDPGLGLRLIYFSYDVKMKEKGDIPEGYSVSREKKERFSLILESASTNQTSMYLCASSPGRGGNEQFFGPGTRLTVL.

CDR3 nucleotide sequence: TGTGCCAGCAGTAAGACTCGCAACCAGGAGCAGTTCTTC. Translation: CASSKTRNQEQFF. The genes are TRBV6-1 and TRBJ2-1; D is ambiguous. The germline V and J ends were trimmed by 5 bases and 10 bases, with 15 bases remaining between them. This CDR3 has 13 amino acids. The V gene's germline CDR1 is MNHNS and CDR2 SASEGT.

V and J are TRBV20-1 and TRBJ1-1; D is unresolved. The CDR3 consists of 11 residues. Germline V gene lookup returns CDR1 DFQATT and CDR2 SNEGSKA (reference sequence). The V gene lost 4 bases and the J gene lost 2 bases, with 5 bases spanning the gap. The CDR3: CSAKGNTEAFF. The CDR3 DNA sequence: TGCAGTGCTAAGGGCAACACTGAAGCTTTCTTT.